One sample yielded the 29 T cell receptor beta chains listed below, sequenced in a study of CD8 T cells in cerebrospinal fluid in Alzheimer's disease. TCRdb processed the 10x single-cell sequencing reads again and assigns one entry to each CDR3 protein, with no DNA. The ten most abundant clones cover about 45% of a sample with 500 or so distinct CDR3 sequences. Sequenced sample: cerebrospinal fluid. The receptors originated from a human donor with Parkinson's disease.

Its frequency marks this clonotype as large (0.1 to 1%). The V gene is TRBV6-5, the J gene TRBJ2-6. The CDR3 is 14 amino acids. Germline assignment: CDR1 MNHEY and CDR2 SVGAGI. The CDR3 loop is CASSYVDGANVLTF.

This clonotype is medium-sized by frequency. The chain employs TRBV6-1 and TRBJ1-2. The germline gives CDR1 MNHNS, CDR2 SASEGT. The CDR3 contains 13 residues. CDR3 in amino acids: CASRETGGNGYTF.

This clonotype is deemed medium-sized (0.01 to 0.1%) by its frequency. This chain links TRBV5-1 with TRBJ1-3; the D call from TCRdb, TRBD1, cannot be confirmed without DNA. CDR3 size: 16 residues. In germline, CDR1 is SGHRS, CDR2 YFSETQ. CDR3 protein: CASSFDHRASGNTIYF.

The rearrangement joins TRBV19 to TRBJ1-1; TCRdb calls TRBD1, which cannot be checked without DNA. The germline CDR1 and CDR2 sequences are LNHDA and SQIVND (reference sequence). CDR3 length: 13 amino acids. CDR3 sequence reads: CASSIRPGTEAFF.

This clonotype shows up as large by frequency. The chain combines TRBV5-1 with TRBJ2-4; without DNA, the TCRdb call of TRBD1 cannot be checked. The CDR3 is made up of 14 amino acids. Germline V gene data show CDR1 as SGHRS and CDR2 as YFSETQ. The CDR3 is CASSFQGGKNIQYF.

Its frequency marks this clonotype as large. The V gene is TRBV9, the J gene TRBJ1-6; TCRdb proposes TRBD1, but this gene call is untestable without DNA. The V gene's germline CDR1 is SGDLS and CDR2 YYNGEE. The CDR3 is 14 residues long. The CDR3 loop reads CASSPDSTDSPLHF.

By frequency, this clonotype registers medium-sized. The chain carries TRBV2 and TRBJ2-4; with no DNA, the TCRdb D assignment of TRBD1 cannot be verified. CDR1 is SNHLY, CDR2 FYNNEI, per germline. The CDR3 runs to 14 residues. This CDR3 reads CASTQGTGPNIQYF.

The chain couples TRBV30 to TRBJ2-7. Looked up from germline, CDR1 is GTSNPN and CDR2 is SVGIG (reference sequence). This CDR3 comprises 12 residues. The CDR3 reads CAWSGVYYEQYF.

This clonotype is identified as hyperexpanded from frequency. The CDR3 reads CASSQEGLARGNTIYF. This chain uses TRBV4-1 with TRBJ1-3. The germline CDR1 and CDR2 sequences are MGHRA and YSYEKL. The length of the CDR3 is 16 residues.

Considering frequency, this clonotype is large. V and J are TRBV5-6 and TRBJ2-2; TCRdb calls TRBD1, which cannot be checked without DNA. This CDR3 spans 16 amino acids. Germline V CDR1 and CDR2: SGHDT, YYEEEE. CDR3 sequence reads: CASSLVTGTGTGELFF.

Judged by frequency, this clonotype is large. The gene calls are TRBV25-1 and TRBJ2-1. The germline CDR1 and CDR2 sequences are MGHDK and SYGVNS. This CDR3 is 11 amino acids long. CDR3 protein: CASSEINEQFF.

Judged by frequency, this clonotype is large. The V call is TRBV2, the J call TRBJ2-2; the D gene TCRdb calls, TRBD1, cannot be checked with no DNA. There are 15 residues in the CDR3. Germline loops: CDR1 SNHLY, CDR2 FYNNEI. The CDR3 is CASRSTGPNTGELFF.

The gene calls are TRBV7-9 and TRBJ2-5; TCRdb's D call of TRBD1 is untestable without DNA. There are 16 residues in the CDR3. Germline V gives CDR1 SEHNR, CDR2 FQNEAQ (reference sequence). CDR3 loop: CASSLGTVIYQETQYF.

This clonotype ranks as medium-sized in terms of frequency. The chain combines TRBV19 with TRBJ1-2. CDR3 size: 15 residues. Looked up from germline, CDR1 is LNHDA and CDR2 is SQIVND (reference sequence). The CDR3 loop is CASSAADRDGYGYTF. The whole variable domain, filled in from reference TRBV19 and TRBJ1-2, reads DGGITQSPKYLFRKEGQNVTLSCEQNLNHDAMYWYRQDPGQGLRLIYYSQIVNDFQKGDIAEGYSVSREKKESFPLTVTSAQKNPTAFYLCASSAADRDGYGYTFGSGTRLTVV.

Considering frequency, this clonotype is large (0.1 to 1%). The rearrangement joins TRBV9 to TRBJ2-1; lacking DNA, the TRBD2 call made by TCRdb goes unchecked. CDR3 size: 14 residues. CDR1 and CDR2 (germline): SGDLS, YYNGEE. The CDR3 spells CASSVLSGGNEQFF.

This clonotype counts as medium-sized by frequency. V usage is TRBV18 and J usage is TRBJ2-1; TCRdb gives TRBD1 as the D gene, but with no DNA this cannot be confirmed. Germline assignment: CDR1 KGHSH and CDR2 LQKENI. This CDR3 region has 14 residues. The CDR3 is CASSPVDREHEQFF.

According to its frequency, this clonotype is medium-sized. The chain combines TRBV4-1 with TRBJ2-1; absent DNA, TCRdb's TRBD1 call cannot be checked. There are 16 residues in the CDR3. Per germline, CDR1 MGHRA and CDR2 YSYEKL. CDR3 region: CASSQRGTPDYNEQFF.

This clonotype is called medium-sized (0.01 to 0.1%) based on its frequency. The chain is built from TRBV20-1 and TRBJ2-7; with no DNA, the TCRdb D assignment of TRBD2 cannot be verified. CDR3 length: 17 amino acids. CDR1 and CDR2 from the germline V gene are DFQATT and SNEGSKA (reference sequence). This CDR3 reads CSARDPGAPSSFYEQYF.

This clonotype is medium-sized by frequency. The chain employs TRBV9 and TRBJ1-3. CDR1 SGDLS and CDR2 YYNGEE come from the germline V gene. There are 13 residues in the CDR3. CDR3 protein: CASKAVSGNTIYF.

This clonotype shows up as medium-sized by frequency. The chain uses TRBV15 and TRBJ2-5; there is no DNA to check the TCRdb D call of TRBD1. This CDR3 is built from 16 residues. CDR1 is LNHNV, CDR2 YYDKDF, per germline (reference sequence). The CDR3 spells CATSRTPGWGAETQYF.

Frequency places this clonotype as large (0.1 to 1%). This chain links TRBV10-2 with TRBJ2-5. CDR1 WSHSY and CDR2 SAAADI come from the germline V gene. The CDR3 totals 13 residues. The CDR3 reads CASSSPDQETQYF.

This clonotype ranks as medium-sized in terms of frequency. V and J are TRBV3-1 and TRBJ2-2; TCRdb names TRBD1, which stays unverified in the absence of DNA. Germline-derived CDR1 and CDR2 are LGHDT and YNNKEL (reference sequence). The CDR3 covers 16 residues. CDR3: CASSRRTGSGTGELFF.

This clonotype is deemed medium-sized by its frequency. The V gene is TRBV5-8, the J gene TRBJ1-2; no DNA is available, so the TRBD1 call from TCRdb remains unchecked. The germline gives CDR1 SGHTS, CDR2 YDEGEE. CDR3 length: 12 amino acids. CDR3 residues: CASSILTEGYTF. The whole variable domain, remainder taken from reference TRBV5-8 and TRBJ1-2, is EAGVTQSPTHLIKTRGQQATLRCSPISGHTSVYWYQQALGLGLQFLLWYDEGEERNRGNFPPRFSGRQFPNYSSELNVNALELEDSALYLCASSILTEGYTFGSGTRLTVV.

Considering frequency, this clonotype is medium-sized. This CDR3 reads CASSQGQNNYGYTF. This sequence joins TRBV3-1 and TRBJ1-2; there is no DNA to check the TCRdb D call of TRBD1. This CDR3 has 14 residues. Germline-derived CDR1 and CDR2 are LGHDT and YNNKEL (reference sequence).

The V and J genes are TRBV12-3 or TRBV12-4 and TRBJ2-7; TCRdb returns TRBD2, unconfirmable since there is no DNA. This CDR3 is 13 amino acids long. The CDR3 loop reads CASSWGPPVEQYF.

This clonotype registers medium-sized by frequency. V and J are TRBV6-5 and TRBJ2-2. Germline V gene data show CDR1 as MNHEY and CDR2 as SVGAGI. This CDR3 contains 11 residues. The CDR3 protein is CASSKTGELFF.

This clonotype is classed as medium-sized (0.01 to 0.1%) by frequency. This sequence joins TRBV12-5 and TRBJ2-7; TCRdb reports TRBD1, a call that lacks DNA to check it against. The length of the CDR3 is 16 residues. Germline V gives CDR1 LGHNT, CDR2 FRNRAP. The CDR3 protein is CASGSQGQGLSYEQYF.

This clonotype is called medium-sized based on its frequency. The V and J genes are TRBV20-1 and TRBJ2-1; TCRdb's assignment of TRBD2 cannot be checked, as there is no DNA. Germline V gene lookup returns CDR1 DFQATT and CDR2 SNEGSKA (reference sequence). This CDR3 region has 14 residues. CDR3 loop: CSCSGLAMNNEQFF.

This clonotype is classed as hyperexpanded by frequency. The chain carries TRBV12-3 or TRBV12-4 and TRBJ1-1. The CDR3 has 12 residues. The CDR3 loop reads CASSGEVPEAFF.